Presented here are 11 T cell receptor beta chains from one specimen sequenced in a study of cytomegalovirus exposure and HLA in healthy donors. PCR used 60 Vbeta primers and 13 Jbeta primers. The repertoire was sequenced with immunoSEQ multiplex PCR; TCRdb's copy has only in-frame clones and lacks some. The table records about 140,000 clones, 68% of them present only once. Material: PBMCs. The receptors derive from a man aged 30-40 years in good health and CMV-seropositive.

The rearrangement uses TRBV2 and TRBJ2-1; 14 bases fit TRBD2. The CDR3 has 16 amino acids. Per germline, CDR1 SNHLY and CDR2 FYNNEI. The V segment lost 6 bases and the J segment 4 bases; nucleotides outside the gene matches: 5. Written as DNA, the CDR3 is TGTGCCAGCAGACCCGGGACTAGCGGGAGTTACAATGAGCAGTTCTTC. Encoded protein: CASRPGTSGSYNEQFF.

The rearrangement links TRBV9 to TRBJ2-1, with no clear D. This CDR3 has 14 amino acids. The V and J ends lost 2 bases and 8 bases respectively, with 14 bases between them. Germline CDR1 and CDR2: SGDLS and YYNGEE. In DNA, the CDR3 is TGTGCCAGCAGCGTTGGCGGTCACTCCGATGAGCAGTTCTTC. Amino acids: CASSVGGHSDEQFF. Full variable domain (rest looked up from reference TRBV9 and TRBJ2-1): DSGVTQTPKHLITATGQRVTLRCSPRSGDLSVYWYQQSLDQGLQFLIQYYNGEERAKGNILERFSAQQFPDLHSELNLSSLELGDSALYFCASSVGGHSDEQFFGPGTRLTVL.

V usage is TRBV9 and J usage is TRBJ2-2, with D unresolved. Germline V gives CDR1 SGDLS, CDR2 YYNGEE. This CDR3 region has 11 residues. Trimming removed 4 bases from V and 5 bases from J, with 3 bases in between. CDR3 nucleotides: TGTGCCAGCAGCTTAACCGGGGAGCTGTTTTTT. Translated, it gives CASSLTGELFF.

There are a few counts of this clone. The chain employs TRBV6-5 and TRBJ2-3, with TRBD2 identical over 7 bases. V shed 0 bases, J shed 4 bases, and the junction held 4 bases outside the gene matches. The CDR3 runs 15 residues. CDR1 and CDR2 (germline): MNHEY, SVGAGI. Written as DNA, the CDR3 is TGTGCCAGCAGTTACTCGCGGGAGCGGGCAGATACGCAGTATTTT. It translates to CASSYSRERADTQYF.

This sequence joins TRBV5-5 and TRBJ2-5, with D tentatively TRBD1 (6 bases). The germline gives CDR1 SGHKS, CDR2 YYEKEE (reference sequence). Between the trimmed V and J ends, which lost 4 bases and 4 bases, there was a span of 14 bases. The length of the CDR3 is 14 residues. CDR3 DNA sequence: TGTGCCAGCAGCCACAGGGCGGGTGGAGAGACCCAGTACTTC. Its protein product is CASSHRAGGETQYF.

The chain is built from TRBV7-3 and TRBJ1-1; 10 bases fit TRBD1. The V and J ends lost 0 bases and 3 bases, in that order; junction bases with no gene match: 10. CDR1 SGHTA and CDR2 FQGTGA come from the germline V gene. CDR3 length: 18 amino acids. CDR3 nucleotide sequence: TGTGCCAGCAGCTTAACTTCGACAGGGGGCAGCAGGGACACTGAAGCTTTCTTT. Translated, it gives CASSLTSTGGSRDTEAFF.

The chain joins TRBV27 to TRBJ1-4; D not resolved. The CDR3 is made up of 16 amino acids. Trimming removed 2 bases from V and 4 bases from J, with 14 bases in between. Germline values: CDR1 MNHEY, CDR2 SMNVEV (reference sequence). The CDR3 loop reads CASSLGVGVFNEKLFF. Written as DNA, the CDR3 is TGTGCCAGCAGTTTAGGTGTGGGCGTATTTAATGAAAAACTGTTTTTT.

This chain joins TRBV7-2 and TRBJ1-1; D perhaps matches TRBD1 (5 bases). The V gene lost 1 base and the J gene lost 1 base, with 10 bases spanning the gap. The CDR3 sequence is 15 residues long. Germline V CDR1 and CDR2: SGHTA, FQGNSA. CDR3 DNA sequence: TGTGCCAGCAGCTTAGATGGGGGGGGGAACACTGAAGCTTTCTTT. Its protein product is CASSLDGGGNTEAFF.

The chain employs TRBV27 and TRBJ1-1; TRBD1 might be the D (5 bases). Germline V CDR1 and CDR2: MNHEY, SMNVEV (reference sequence). The CDR3 consists of 16 residues. V was clipped by 0 bases and J by 5 bases, with 16 bases between them. The CDR3 DNA is TGTGCCAGCAGTTTATCCAGGACATATTGGGGTACTGAAGCTTTCTTT. The encoded protein is CASSLSRTYWGTEAFF.

This chain connects TRBV5-1 to TRBJ2-2; a weak D match, TRBD1 (6 bases). CDR1 SGHRS and CDR2 YFSETQ come from the germline V gene. Trimming cost V 2 bases and J 4 bases, with 15 bases left between them. This CDR3 is built from 16 residues. The DNA of the CDR3 is TGCGCCAGCAGCTTTAGTTCAGGGGCGCTCACCGGGGAGCTGTTTTTT. Encoded protein: CASSFSSGALTGELFF.

V and J are TRBV6-5 and TRBJ2-3; 7 nucleotides match TRBD1. Trimming took 2 bases from V and 4 from J; bases not matched to a gene: 9. Germline CDR1 MNHEY, CDR2 SVGAGI. This CDR3 is built from 16 residues. Written as DNA, the CDR3 is TGTGCCAGCAGTTACGCTGGCAGGGGGTTGGCAGATACGCAGTATTTT. This encodes CASSYAGRGLADTQYF.